What follows are 3 T cell receptor beta chains derived from one specimen sequenced in a study of blood T cell repertoires in COVID-19. Some clones are missing from TCRdb's copy, which holds only in-frame ones; the method was immunoSEQ multiplex PCR. The sample includes 230,000 or so clones, around 84% seen only once; the top ten take 15% to 20%. Input material: peripheral blood. Receptors originate from a man younger than 40 with active or convalescent COVID-19.

The CDR3 loop is CAISEWTGTYEQYF. The CDR3 nucleotides read TGTGCCATCAGTGAGTGGACAGGGACCTACGAGCAGTACTTC. The rearrangement joins TRBV10-3 to TRBJ2-7; 8 bases agree with TRBD1. CDR1 and CDR2 from the germline V gene are ENHRY and SYGVKD. The CDR3 runs to 14 residues. V lost 1 base, J lost 2 bases, and 1 base stayed unmatched.

CDR3 DNA: TGTGCCAGCAGCTTGGGGGGACAGGGGTTTAATGAGCAGTTCTTC. Translation: CASSLGGQGFNEQFF. The V call is TRBV5-4, the J call TRBJ2-1; the match to TRBD1 covers 10 bases. CDR1 and CDR2 from the germline V gene are SGHNT and YYREEE (reference sequence). The V and J ends lost 0 bases and 7 bases, in that order; junction bases with no gene match: 4. The CDR3 totals 15 residues.

V is TRBV27 and J is TRBJ1-5; perhaps TRBD1 as D (6 bases). CDR3 length: 13 amino acids. The germline V and J ends were trimmed by 5 bases and 5 bases, with 10 bases remaining between them. Germline CDR1 MNHEY, CDR2 SMNVEV (reference sequence). The CDR3 region is CASSTHRDQPQHF. The CDR3 nucleotides are TGTGCCAGCAGTACCCACAGGGATCAGCCCCAGCATTTT.